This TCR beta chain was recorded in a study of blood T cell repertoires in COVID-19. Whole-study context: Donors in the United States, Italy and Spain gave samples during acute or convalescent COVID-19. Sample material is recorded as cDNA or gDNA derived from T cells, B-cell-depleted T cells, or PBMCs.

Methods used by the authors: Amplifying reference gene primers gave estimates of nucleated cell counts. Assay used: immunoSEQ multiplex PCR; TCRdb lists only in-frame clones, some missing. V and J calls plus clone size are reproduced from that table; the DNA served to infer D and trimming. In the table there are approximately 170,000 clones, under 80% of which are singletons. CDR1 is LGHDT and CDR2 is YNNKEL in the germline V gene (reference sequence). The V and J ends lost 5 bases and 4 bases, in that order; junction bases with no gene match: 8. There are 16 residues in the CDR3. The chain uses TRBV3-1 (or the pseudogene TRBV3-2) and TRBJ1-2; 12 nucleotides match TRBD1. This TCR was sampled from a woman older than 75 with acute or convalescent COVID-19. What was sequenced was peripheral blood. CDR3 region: CASSNTGTGGTYGYTF. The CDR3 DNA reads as TGTGCCAGCAGCAATACCGGGACAGGGGGCACCTATGGCTACACCTTC.